A single count supports the clone carrying this TCR beta chain. The source of the sample is a study of shared clonotypes between healthy human individuals. The assay was immunoSEQ multiplex PCR, and TCRdb's table has in-frame clones only and misses some. The repertoire holds 2.5 million or so clones, with approximately 90% as singletons. This sequence was found in a man younger than 35 in good health. The sample comprised naive CD4+ T cells sorted from blood. Subset defined: CD45RA+ positively selected.

The CDR3 DNA is TGCGCCAGCAGCTTGGGACTAAGGGAGACCCAGTACTTC. It yields the protein CASSLGLRETQYF. The V call is TRBV5-1, the J call TRBJ2-5; D might be TRBD2 (5 bases). The V and J ends lost 0 bases and 5 bases respectively, with 8 bases between them. The length of the CDR3 is 13 residues. Germline V gene sequence: CDR1 SGHRS, CDR2 YFSETQ.